The entry below gives a single T cell receptor (beta chain) sequence along with its context. Its antigen is undetermined. The record originates from a study of OX40 agonist ivuxolimab in advanced cancers. Findings and limits, study-wide: CD8+ T cells showed, on average, more clonal expansion than CD4+ cells. Low normalized T-cell clonal expansion was additionally recorded for some nonresponders. In the 0.1-3.0 mg/kg groups, partial responders showed among the lowest expansion.

Profiled with immunoSEQ multiplex PCR; TCRdb holds only in-frame clones, not every one. Among 65,000 to 95,000 clones, 90% were seen once, and the ten largest hold 0.3% to 0.4%. Baseline was the first blood sampling point, followed by cycle 4 day 1 and cycle 7 day 1. J was trimmed by 8 bases and V by 5 bases; bases with no gene match: 11. Per the germline V gene, CDR1 is SGHDT and CDR2 is YYEEEE. The CDR3 has 14 residues. This TCR came from an adult with an advanced solid tumor such as melanoma, head and neck, liver or kidney cancer. Here the sequenced sample was CD4+ or CD8+ T cells sorted from blood, taken in a trial of the OX40 agonist ivuxolimab. The chain joins TRBV5-6 to TRBJ1-2, with 8 bases that match TRBD1. The CDR3 here is CASSHSGGADGYTF. The CDR3 DNA sequence: TGTGCCAGCAGTCATTCAGGGGGCGCGGACGGCTACACCTTC.